The T cell receptor (beta chain) under discussion was sequenced for a study of blood T cell repertoires in COVID-19. On the study more broadly: In each case, the material was cDNA or gDNA derived from T cells, B-cell-depleted T cells, or PBMCs.

Participant ages covered about 18 to 100 years across about two dozen US areas. Clinical history as reported by participants underpinned cohort assignment. Per the authors' pipeline: Reference gene primer amplification gave estimated nucleated cell counts. Generated by immunoSEQ multiplex PCR, the TCRdb table keeps only in-frame clones and is missing some. The V and J calls and clone size come from that table; D and trimming were worked out from the DNA. Of approximately 280,000 clones listed, around 90% are singletons. Trimming cost V 4 bases and J 5 bases; bases outside gene matches: 5. The CDR3 is 15 amino acids. CDR1 is SNHLY and CDR2 is FYNNEI in the germline V gene.

The chain uses TRBV2 and TRBJ2-4, with 10 bases that match TRBD1. Source material: PBMCs or T cells enriched from blood (not recorded which). The TCR originated in a woman aged 18-30 years with acute COVID-19. CDR3 sequence (DNA): TGTGCCAGCAGTGGTTCCGGGACAGGGGAAAACATTCAGTACTTC. It is translated as CASSGSGTGENIQYF. Full variable domain (remainder filled in from reference TRBV2 and TRBJ2-4): EPEVTQTPSHQVTQMGQEVILRCVPISNHLYFYWYRQILGQKVEFLVSFYNNEISEKSEIFDDQFSVERPDGSNFTLKIRSTKLEDSAMYFCASSGSGTGENIQYFGAGTRLSVL.